This TCR beta chain was profiled in a study of cytomegalovirus exposure and HLA in healthy donors. Study findings and constraints: Rarity characterized most TCR sequences, yet some public TCRs appeared in many donors. Earlier analysis found most TCR beta V segments productive about 87% or about 30% of the time. Presence/absence analyses assumed roughly uniform sequencing depth across donors, which may not hold.

This clone was observed a handful of times. The antigen remains undetermined. Trimming took 8 bases from V and 3 from J, leaving 16 bases between them. The germline CDR1 and CDR2 sequences are SEHNR and FQNEAQ (reference sequence). This CDR3 contains 14 residues. PCR primers comprised 60 Vbeta and 13 Jbeta primers. Per the original methods: In a later analysis, of approximately 81 million unique beta chains, roughly 9.9 million appeared in at least two donors. Here immunoSEQ multiplex PCR was the method, and the copy in TCRdb shows in-frame clones only, minus some. That table gives V, J and clone size, and the DNA gave D and trimming. The sample holds about 110,000 clones, around 80% seen once.

The chain uses TRBV7-9 and TRBJ1-2; D is perhaps TRBD1 (5 bases). The sequenced sample was PBMCs. The receptor was isolated from a man aged 60 to 75 in good health and CMV-seronegative. For the CDR3, the DNA is TGTGCCAGCGGTCGCACGGGGGGTTACTATGGCTACACCTTC. Residues: CASGRTGGYYGYTF.